One TCR beta chain is described in this entry. This entry belongs to a study of blood T cell repertoires in COVID-19. Study as a whole: Samples came from the United States, Italy and Spain, spanning acute and convalescent COVID-19. The cDNA or gDNA used as material had been derived from T cells, B-cell-depleted T cells, or PBMCs.

Between the trimmed V and J ends, which lost 1 base and 6 bases, there was a span of 13 bases. The germline V gene encodes CDR1 LNHNV and CDR2 YYDKDF (reference sequence). The CDR3 has 15 residues. Per the original data handling: Estimation of nucleated cell counts was performed using reference gene primer amplification. Sequencing was performed with immunoSEQ multiplex PCR; in TCRdb, only in-frame clones are kept and a portion is missing. V, J and clone size are taken as reported in that table, and D and trimming were inferred from the DNA itself. Altogether 200,000 or so clones are present, approximately 90% being singletons, with the ten largest covering more than 1.5%.

Sequenced sample: peripheral blood. This chain joins TRBV15 and TRBJ2-1; TRBD2 might be the D (6 bases). The source is a man in his 70s with acute or convalescent COVID-19. CDR3 protein: CATSRAKGLGNEQFF. For the CDR3, the DNA is TGTGCCACCAGCAGAGCTAAGGGACTTGGCAATGAGCAGTTCTTC.